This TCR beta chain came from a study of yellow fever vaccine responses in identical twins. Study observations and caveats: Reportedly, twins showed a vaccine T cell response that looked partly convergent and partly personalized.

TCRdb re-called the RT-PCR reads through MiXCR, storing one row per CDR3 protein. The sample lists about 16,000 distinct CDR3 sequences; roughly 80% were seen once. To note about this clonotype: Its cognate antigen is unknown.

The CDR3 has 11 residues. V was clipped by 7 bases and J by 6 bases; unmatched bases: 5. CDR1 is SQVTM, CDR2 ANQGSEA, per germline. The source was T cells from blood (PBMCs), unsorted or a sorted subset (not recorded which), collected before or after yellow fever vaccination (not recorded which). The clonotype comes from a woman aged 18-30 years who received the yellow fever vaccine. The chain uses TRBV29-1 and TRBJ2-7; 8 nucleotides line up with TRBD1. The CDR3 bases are TGCAGCGGCGGACAGGGTAGCGAGCAGTACTTC. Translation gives CSGGQGSEQYF.